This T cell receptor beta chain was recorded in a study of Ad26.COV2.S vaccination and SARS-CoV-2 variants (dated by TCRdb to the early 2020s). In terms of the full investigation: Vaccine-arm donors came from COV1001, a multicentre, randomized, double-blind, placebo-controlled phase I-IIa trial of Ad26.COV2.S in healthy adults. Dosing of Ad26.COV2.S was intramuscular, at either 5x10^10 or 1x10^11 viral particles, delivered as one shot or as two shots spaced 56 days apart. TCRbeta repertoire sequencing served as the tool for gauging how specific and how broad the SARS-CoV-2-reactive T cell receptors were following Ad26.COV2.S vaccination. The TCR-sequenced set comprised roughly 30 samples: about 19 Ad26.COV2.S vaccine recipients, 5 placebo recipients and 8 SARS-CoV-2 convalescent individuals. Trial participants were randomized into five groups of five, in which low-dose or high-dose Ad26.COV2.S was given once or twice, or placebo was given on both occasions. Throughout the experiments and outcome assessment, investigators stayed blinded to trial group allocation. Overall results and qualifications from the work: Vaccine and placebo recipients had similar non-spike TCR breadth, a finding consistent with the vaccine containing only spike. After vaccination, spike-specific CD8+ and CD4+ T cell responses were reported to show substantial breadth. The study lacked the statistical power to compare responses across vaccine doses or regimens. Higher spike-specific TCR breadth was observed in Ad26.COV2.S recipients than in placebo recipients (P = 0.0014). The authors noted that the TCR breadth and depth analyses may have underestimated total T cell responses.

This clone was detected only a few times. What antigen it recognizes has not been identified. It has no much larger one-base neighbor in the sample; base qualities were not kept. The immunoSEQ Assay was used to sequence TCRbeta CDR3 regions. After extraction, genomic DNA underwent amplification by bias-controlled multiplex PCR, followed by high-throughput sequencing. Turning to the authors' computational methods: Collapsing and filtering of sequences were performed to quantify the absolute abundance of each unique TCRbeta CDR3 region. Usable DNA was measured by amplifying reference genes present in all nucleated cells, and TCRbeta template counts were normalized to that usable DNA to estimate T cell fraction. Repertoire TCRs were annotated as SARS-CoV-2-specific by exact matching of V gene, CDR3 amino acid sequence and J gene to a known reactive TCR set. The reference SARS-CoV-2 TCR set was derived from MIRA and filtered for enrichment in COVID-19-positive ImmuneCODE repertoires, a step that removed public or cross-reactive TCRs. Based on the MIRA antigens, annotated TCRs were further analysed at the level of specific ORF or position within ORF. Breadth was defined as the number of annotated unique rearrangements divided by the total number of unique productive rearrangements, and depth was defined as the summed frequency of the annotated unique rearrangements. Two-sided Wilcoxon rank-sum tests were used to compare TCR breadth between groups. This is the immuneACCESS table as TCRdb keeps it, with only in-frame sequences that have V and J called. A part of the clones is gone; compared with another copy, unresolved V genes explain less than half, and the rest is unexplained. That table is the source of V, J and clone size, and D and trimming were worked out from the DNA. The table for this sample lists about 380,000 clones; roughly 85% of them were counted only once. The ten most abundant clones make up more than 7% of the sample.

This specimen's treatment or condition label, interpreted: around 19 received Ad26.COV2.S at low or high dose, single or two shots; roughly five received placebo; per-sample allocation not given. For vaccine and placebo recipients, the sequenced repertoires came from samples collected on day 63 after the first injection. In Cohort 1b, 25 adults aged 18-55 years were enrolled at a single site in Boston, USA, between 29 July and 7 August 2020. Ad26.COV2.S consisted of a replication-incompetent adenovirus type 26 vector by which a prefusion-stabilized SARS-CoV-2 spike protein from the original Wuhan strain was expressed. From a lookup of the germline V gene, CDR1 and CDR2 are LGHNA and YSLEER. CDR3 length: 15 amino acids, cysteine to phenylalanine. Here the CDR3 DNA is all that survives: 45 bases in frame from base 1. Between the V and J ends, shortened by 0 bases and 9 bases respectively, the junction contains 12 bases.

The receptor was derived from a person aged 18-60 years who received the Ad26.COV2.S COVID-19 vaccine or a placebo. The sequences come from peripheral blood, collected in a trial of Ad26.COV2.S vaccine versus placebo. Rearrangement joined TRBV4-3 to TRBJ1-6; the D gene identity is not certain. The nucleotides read TGCGCCAGCAGCCAAGAGGGAGGGTATGGTTCACCCCTCCACTTT. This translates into CASSQEGGYGSPLHF.